A single sample is the source of the 9 T cell receptor beta chains below, sequenced in a study of CD8 T cells in ankylosing spondylitis (dated by TCRdb to 2016 to 2017). Points the paper makes about the study in general: Blood from ankylosing spondylitis patients appeared to be characterized by a TCR beta motif composed of under 10 highly homologous amino acid variants.

These receptors have no known antigen. The library was produced with 5' RACE. The data were produced on an Illumina HiSeq 2500. TCRdb redid the processing of the public reads, applying fastp at Q25 and MiXCR, and retained in-frame beta chains. Every CDR3 protein is listed once, alongside the most common genes and DNA of its rows. The sample table contains about 540,000 distinct CDR3 sequences; only one count was recorded for roughly 13% of them. The ten largest clones add up to around 7% of the sample. The sample was blood, either unsorted or a sorted T cell fraction (not recorded which). These receptors all stem from a male donor with ankylosing spondylitis.

This clonotype was observed a few times. The rearrangement uses TRBV7-9 and TRBJ1-1; D is perhaps TRBD1 (6 bases). The CDR3 is made up of 13 amino acids. V lost 4 bases, J lost 6 bases, and 12 bases lay in between. CDR1 is SEHNR, CDR2 FQNEAQ, per germline (reference sequence). DNA for the CDR3: TGTGCCAGCAGCTCGACCGGGGGCGCTGAAGCTTTCTTT. It codes for CASSSTGGAEAFF. Filled out from reference TRBV7-9 and TRBJ1-1, the complete variable domain reads DTGVSQNPRHKITKRGQNVTFRCDPISEHNRLYWYRQTLGQGPEFLTYFQNEAQLEKSRLLSDRFSAERPKGSFSTLEIQRTEQGDSAMYLCASSSTGGAEAFFGQGTRLTVV.

This CDR3 reads CASSGTRAEAFF. DNA for the CDR3: TGTGCCAGCAGCGGGACTAGGGCTGAAGCTTTCTTT. The J gene is TRBJ1-1, the V gene TRBV5-6; TRBD1 might be the D (5 bases). The CDR3 sequence is 12 residues long. V was pared by 4 bases and J by 6 bases, with 10 bases between. Germline CDR1 and CDR2: SGHDT and YYEEEE.

This clonotype was seen a few times. The V gene is TRBV6-5, the J gene TRBJ1-1; D is possibly TRBD1 (6 bases). The CDR3 runs to 14 residues. Trimming took 2 bases from V and 2 from J, leaving 9 bases between them. Germline V gives CDR1 MNHEY, CDR2 SVGAGI. CDR3 protein: CASSYGGANTEAFF. As DNA, the CDR3 is TGTGCCAGCAGTTACGGGGGGGCAAACACTGAAGCTTTCTTT.

The rearrangement uses TRBV6-6 and TRBJ2-1; TRBD2 agrees at 15 bases. CDR3 length: 13 amino acids. V was pared by 10 bases and J by 7 bases, with 2 bases of the junction left unmatched. Germline lookup yields CDR1 MNHNY and CDR2 SVGAGI (reference sequence). The CDR3 protein is CATGLAGGNEQFF. The CDR3 DNA reads TGTGCCACTGGACTAGCGGGAGGGAATGAGCAGTTCTTC.

This chain connects TRBV11-2 to TRBJ2-1; possibly TRBD1 for D (5 bases). Trimming removed 8 bases from V and 4 bases from J, with 12 bases in between. Germline V gene lookup returns CDR1 SGHAT and CDR2 FQNNGV. The CDR3 totals 13 residues. The CDR3 sequence: CASGPRQYNEQFF. CDR3 DNA sequence: TGTGCCAGCGGACCGAGACAGTACAATGAGCAGTTCTTC.

The J gene is TRBJ2-5, the V gene TRBV2; D remains unclear. CDR3 size: 11 residues. Germline V gene lookup returns CDR1 SNHLY and CDR2 FYNNEI. V was trimmed by 7 bases and J by 0 bases, leaving 3 bases between them. CDR3 DNA sequence: TGTGCCAGCAAGTACCAAGAGACCCAGTACTTC. It translates to CASKYQETQYF.

The chain is built from TRBV20-1 and TRBJ2-7, with 12 bases fitting TRBD2. Germline CDR1 DFQATT, CDR2 SNEGSKA (reference sequence). V gave up 5 bases and J gave up 5 bases; unmatched junction bases: 7. The CDR3 is made up of 14 amino acids. CDR3 sequence (DNA): TGCAGTGCTCGCTCTAGCGGGAGGGCCCACGAGCAGTACTTC. Protein product: CSARSSGRAHEQYF.

This clonotype was counted between two and nine times. This chain connects TRBV7-9 to TRBJ2-7; 15 bases are shared with TRBD2. Per the germline V gene, CDR1 is SEHNR and CDR2 is FQNEAQ (reference sequence). The junction had 6 bases not matched to a gene; V was cut back by 8 bases and J by 7 bases. CDR3 length equals 14 residues. CDR3 coding DNA: TGTGCCAGCGGACTAGCGGGAGGGCCGGGAGAGCAGTACTTC. This encodes CASGLAGGPGEQYF.

This clonotype was detected only a few times. V and J are TRBV24-1 and TRBJ1-2, with D possibly TRBD1 on 6 matching bases. Looked up from germline, CDR1 is KGHDR and CDR2 is SFDVKD. V was trimmed by 1 base and J by 7 bases, leaving 12 bases between them. This CDR3 comprises 14 residues. The CDR3 coding sequence is TGTGCCACCAGTGATTTAGGCAGGGGAGGTGGCTACACCTTC. Translated: CATSDLGRGGGYTF.